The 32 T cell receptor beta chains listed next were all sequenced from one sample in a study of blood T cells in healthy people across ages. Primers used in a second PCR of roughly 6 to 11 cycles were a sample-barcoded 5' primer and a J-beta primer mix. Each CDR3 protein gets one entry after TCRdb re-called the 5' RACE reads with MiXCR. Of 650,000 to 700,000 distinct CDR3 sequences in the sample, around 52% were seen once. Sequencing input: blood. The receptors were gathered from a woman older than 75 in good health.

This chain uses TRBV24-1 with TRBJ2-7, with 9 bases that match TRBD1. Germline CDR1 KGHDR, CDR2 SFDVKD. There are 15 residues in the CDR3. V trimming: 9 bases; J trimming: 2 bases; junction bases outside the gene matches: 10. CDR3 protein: CATVYRDRAPYEQYF. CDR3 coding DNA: TGTGCCACCGTTTACCGGGACAGGGCTCCCTACGAGCAGTACTTC.

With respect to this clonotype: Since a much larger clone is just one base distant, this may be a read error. The CDR3 region has the DNA TGTGCCAGCAGCCCCGAGGAGGGACTAGCGGGGTACAATGAGCAGTACTTC. Protein sequence: CASSPEEGLAGYNEQYF. The V call is TRBV9, the J call TRBJ2-5; 13 bases map to TRBD2. Germline V gene lookup returns CDR1 SGDLS and CDR2 YYNGEE. V dropped 4 bases and J dropped 11; count of bases not matched to a gene: 17. CDR3 length: 17 residues. The whole variable domain, remainder taken from reference TRBV9 and TRBJ2-5, is DSGVTQTPKHLITATGQRVTLRCSPRSGDLSVYWYQQSLDQGLQFLIQYYNGEERAKGNILERFSAQQFPDLHSELNLSSLELGDSALYFCASSPEEGLAGYNEQYFGPGTRLLVL.

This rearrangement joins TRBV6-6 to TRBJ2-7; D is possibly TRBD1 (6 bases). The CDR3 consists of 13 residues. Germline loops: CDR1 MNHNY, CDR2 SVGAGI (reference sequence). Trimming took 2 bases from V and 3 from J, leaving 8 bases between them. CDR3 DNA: TGTGCCAGCAGTTACCGGGGACACTACGAGCAGTACTTC. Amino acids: CASSYRGHYEQYF.

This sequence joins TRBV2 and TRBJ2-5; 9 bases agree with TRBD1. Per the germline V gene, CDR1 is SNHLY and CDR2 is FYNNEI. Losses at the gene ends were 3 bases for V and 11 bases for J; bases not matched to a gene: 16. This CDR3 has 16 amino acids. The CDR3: CASSDLLDRGGKVQYF. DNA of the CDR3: TGTGCCAGCAGTGACTTATTGGACAGGGGCGGAAAAGTACAGTACTTC.

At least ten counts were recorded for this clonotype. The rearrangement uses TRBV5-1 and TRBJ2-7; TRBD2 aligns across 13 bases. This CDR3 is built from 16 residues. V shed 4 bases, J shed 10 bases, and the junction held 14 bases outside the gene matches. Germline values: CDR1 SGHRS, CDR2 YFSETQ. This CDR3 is CASSQEATSGRADQYF. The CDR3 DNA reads TGCGCCAGCAGCCAGGAGGCTACTAGCGGGAGGGCCGATCAGTACTTC. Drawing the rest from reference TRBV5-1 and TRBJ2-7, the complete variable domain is KAGVTQTPRYLIKTRGQQVTLSCSPISGHRSVSWYQQTPGQGLQFLFEYFSETQRNKGNFPGRFSGRQFSNSRSEMNVSTLELGDSALYLCASSQEATSGRADQYFGPGTRLTVT.

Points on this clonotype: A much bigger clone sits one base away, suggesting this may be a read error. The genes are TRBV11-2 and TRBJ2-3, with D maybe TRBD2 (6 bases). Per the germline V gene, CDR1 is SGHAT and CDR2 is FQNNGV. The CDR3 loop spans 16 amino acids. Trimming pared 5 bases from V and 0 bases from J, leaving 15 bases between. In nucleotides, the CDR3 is TGTGCCAGCAGCGGTGTTTGGGACTCTAGCACAGATACGCAGTATTTT. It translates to CASSGVWDSSTDTQYF.

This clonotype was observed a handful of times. The CDR3 DNA follows: TGTGCCAGCACCCCACGGGGGCTAGGGACTAGCGGCGACAATGAGCAGTTCTTC. Protein: CASTPRGLGTSGDNEQFF. This rearrangement joins TRBV6-6 to TRBJ2-1, with 11 bases matching TRBD2. This CDR3 spans 18 amino acids. The V gene end was trimmed by 7 bases and the J gene end by 5 bases; junction bases not matched to a gene: 16. The germline gives CDR1 MNHNY, CDR2 SVGAGI (reference sequence).

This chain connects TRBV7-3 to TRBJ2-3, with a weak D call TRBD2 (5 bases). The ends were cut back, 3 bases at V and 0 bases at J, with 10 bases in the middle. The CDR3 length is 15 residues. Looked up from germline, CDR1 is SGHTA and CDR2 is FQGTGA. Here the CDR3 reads CASSFGVRSTDTQYF. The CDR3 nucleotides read TGTGCCAGCAGCTTCGGGGTCCGGAGCACAGATACGCAGTATTTT.

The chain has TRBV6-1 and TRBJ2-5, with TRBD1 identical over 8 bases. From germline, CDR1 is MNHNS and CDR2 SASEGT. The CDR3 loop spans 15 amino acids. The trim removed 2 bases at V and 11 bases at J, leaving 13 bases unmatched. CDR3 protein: CASSEIRTGSNEQYF. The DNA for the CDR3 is TGTGCCAGCAGTGAAATACGGACAGGGTCCAATGAGCAGTACTTC.

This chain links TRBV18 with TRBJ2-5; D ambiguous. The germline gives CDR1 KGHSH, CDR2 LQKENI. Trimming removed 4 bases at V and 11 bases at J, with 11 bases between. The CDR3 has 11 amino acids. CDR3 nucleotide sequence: TGTGCCAGCTCACGGTCGGAAGAGCAGTACTTC. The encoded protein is CASSRSEEQYF.

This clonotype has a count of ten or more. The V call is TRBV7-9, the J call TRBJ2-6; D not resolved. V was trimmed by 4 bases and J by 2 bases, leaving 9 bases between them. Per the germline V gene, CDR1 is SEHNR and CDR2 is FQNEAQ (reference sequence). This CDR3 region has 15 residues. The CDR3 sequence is CASSSGSAGANVLTF. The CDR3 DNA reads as TGTGCCAGCAGCTCCGGATCAGCTGGGGCCAACGTCCTGACTTTC.

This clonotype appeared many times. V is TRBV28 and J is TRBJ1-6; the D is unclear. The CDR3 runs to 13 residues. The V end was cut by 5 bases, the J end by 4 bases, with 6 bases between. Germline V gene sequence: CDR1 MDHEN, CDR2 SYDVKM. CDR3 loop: CASSLGYNSPLHF. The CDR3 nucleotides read TGTGCCAGCAGTCTAGGGTATAATTCACCCCTCCACTTT. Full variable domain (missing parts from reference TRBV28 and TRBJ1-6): DVKVTQSSRYLVKRTGEKVFLECVQDMDHENMFWYRQDPGLGLRLIYFSYDVKMKEKGDIPEGYSVSREKKERFSLILESASTNQTSMYLCASSLGYNSPLHFGNGTRLTVT.

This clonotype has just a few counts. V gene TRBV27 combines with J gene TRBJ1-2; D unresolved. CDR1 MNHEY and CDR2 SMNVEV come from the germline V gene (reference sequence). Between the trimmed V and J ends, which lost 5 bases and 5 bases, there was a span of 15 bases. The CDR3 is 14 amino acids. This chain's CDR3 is CASSPLGRHYGYTF. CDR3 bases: TGTGCCAGCAGTCCCTTAGGAAGGCATTATGGCTACACCTTC.

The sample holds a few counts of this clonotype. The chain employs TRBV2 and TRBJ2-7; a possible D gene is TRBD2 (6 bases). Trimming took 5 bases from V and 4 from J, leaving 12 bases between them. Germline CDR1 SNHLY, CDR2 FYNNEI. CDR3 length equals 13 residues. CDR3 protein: CASSRTAGYEQYF. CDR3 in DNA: TGTGCCAGCAGTAGGACCGCGGGGTACGAGCAGTACTTC. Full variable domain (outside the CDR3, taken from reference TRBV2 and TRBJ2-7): EPEVTQTPSHQVTQMGQEVILRCVPISNHLYFYWYRQILGQKVEFLVSFYNNEISEKSEIFDDQFSVERPDGSNFTLKIRSTKLEDSAMYFCASSRTAGYEQYFGPGTRLTVT.

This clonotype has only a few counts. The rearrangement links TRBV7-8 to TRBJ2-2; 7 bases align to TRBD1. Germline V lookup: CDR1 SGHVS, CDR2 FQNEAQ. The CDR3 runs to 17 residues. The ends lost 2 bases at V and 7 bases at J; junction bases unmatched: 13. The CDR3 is CASSLLTGTVNGGELFF. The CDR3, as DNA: TGTGCCAGCAGCTTATTAACCGGGACAGTCAACGGCGGGGAGCTGTTTTTT.

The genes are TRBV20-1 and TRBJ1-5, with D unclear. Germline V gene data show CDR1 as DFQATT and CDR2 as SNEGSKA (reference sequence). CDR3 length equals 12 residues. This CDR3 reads CGGGRGHQPQHF. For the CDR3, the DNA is TGCGGCGGCGGGCGCGGTCATCAGCCCCAGCATTTT.

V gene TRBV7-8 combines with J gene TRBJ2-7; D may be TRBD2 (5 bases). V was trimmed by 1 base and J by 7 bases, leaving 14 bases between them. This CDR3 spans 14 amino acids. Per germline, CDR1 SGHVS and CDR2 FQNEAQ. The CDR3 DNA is TGTGCCAGCAGCTTAGTCGAGCGGTACAATGAGCAGTACTTC. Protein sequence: CASSLVERYNEQYF. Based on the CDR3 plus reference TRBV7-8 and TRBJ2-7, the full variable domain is GAGVSQSPRYKVAKRGQDVALRCDPISGHVSLFWYQQALGQGPEFLTYFQNEAQLDKSGLPSDRFFAERPEGSVSTLKIQRTQQEDSAVYLCASSLVERYNEQYFGPGTRLTVT.

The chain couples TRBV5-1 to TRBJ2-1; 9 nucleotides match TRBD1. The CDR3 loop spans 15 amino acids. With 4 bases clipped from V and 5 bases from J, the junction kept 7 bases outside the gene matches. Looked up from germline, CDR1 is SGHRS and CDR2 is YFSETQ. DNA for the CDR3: TGCGCCAGCAGCCCGGGACAGGGAGGTCACAATGAGCAGTTCTTC. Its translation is CASSPGQGGHNEQFF.

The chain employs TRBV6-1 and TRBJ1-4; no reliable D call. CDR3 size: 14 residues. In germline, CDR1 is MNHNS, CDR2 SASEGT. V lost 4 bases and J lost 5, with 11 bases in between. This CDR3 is CASSVPDGNEKLFF. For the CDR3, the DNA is TGTGCCAGCAGTGTCCCGGACGGGAATGAAAAACTGTTTTTT.

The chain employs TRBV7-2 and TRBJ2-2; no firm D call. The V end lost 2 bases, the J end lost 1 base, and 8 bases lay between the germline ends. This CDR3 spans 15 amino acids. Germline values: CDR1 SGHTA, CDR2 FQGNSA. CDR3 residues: CASSLLGQNTGELFF. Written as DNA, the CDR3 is TGTGCCAGCAGCTTACTTGGGCAGAACACCGGGGAGCTGTTTTTT.

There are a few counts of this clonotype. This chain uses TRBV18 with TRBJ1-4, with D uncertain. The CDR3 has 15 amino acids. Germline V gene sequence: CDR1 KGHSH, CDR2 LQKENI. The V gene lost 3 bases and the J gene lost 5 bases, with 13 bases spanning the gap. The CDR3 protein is CASSPDGGFNEKLFF. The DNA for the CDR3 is TGTGCCAGCTCACCGGACGGCGGATTCAATGAAAAACTGTTTTTT.

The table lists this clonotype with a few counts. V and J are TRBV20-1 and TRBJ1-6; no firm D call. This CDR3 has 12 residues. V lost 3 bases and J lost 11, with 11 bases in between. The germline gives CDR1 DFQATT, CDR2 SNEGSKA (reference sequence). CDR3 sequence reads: CSASGDRAPLHF. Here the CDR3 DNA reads TGCAGTGCTAGCGGGGATAGAGCACCCCTCCACTTT.

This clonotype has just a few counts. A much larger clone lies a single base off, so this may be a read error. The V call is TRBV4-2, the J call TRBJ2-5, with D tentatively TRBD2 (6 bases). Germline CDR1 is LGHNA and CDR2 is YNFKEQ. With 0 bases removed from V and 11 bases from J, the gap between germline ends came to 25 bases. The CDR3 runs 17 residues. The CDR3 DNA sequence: TGTGCCAGCAGCCAAGATATCGCCAGTGGGGGGTGGAATGAGCAGTACTTC. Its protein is CASSQDIASGGWNEQYF.

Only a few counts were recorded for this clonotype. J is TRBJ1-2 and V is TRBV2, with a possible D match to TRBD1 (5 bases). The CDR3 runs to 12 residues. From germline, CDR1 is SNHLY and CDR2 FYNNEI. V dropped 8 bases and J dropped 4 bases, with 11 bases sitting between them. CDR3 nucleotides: TGTGCCAGCGCGGGACGAGCCTATGGCTACACCTTC. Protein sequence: CASAGRAYGYTF.

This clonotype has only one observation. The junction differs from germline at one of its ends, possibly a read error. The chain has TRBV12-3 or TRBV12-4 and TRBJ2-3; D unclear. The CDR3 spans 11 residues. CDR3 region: CASSLLDTRYF. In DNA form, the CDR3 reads TGTGCCAGCAGTCTCCTAGATACGCGGTATTTT.

The DNA of the CDR3 is TGCGCCAGCAGCCAAAGCAGGGGCGATTACGACGAGCAGTACTTC. Residues: CASSQSRGDYDEQYF. The chain carries TRBV4-1 and TRBJ2-4, with D possibly being TRBD1 (6 bases). The closer fit of TRBJ2-7 to the DNA end suggests the J call may be wrong. The CDR3 loop spans 15 amino acids. The germline CDR1 and CDR2 sequences are MGHRA and YSYEKL.

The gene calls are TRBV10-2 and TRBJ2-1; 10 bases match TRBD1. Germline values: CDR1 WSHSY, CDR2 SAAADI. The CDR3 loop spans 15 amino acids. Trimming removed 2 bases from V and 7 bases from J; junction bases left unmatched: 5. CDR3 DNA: TGCGCCAGCAGTGAGGACAGGGGGCGCGGGAATGAGCAGTTCTTC. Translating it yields CASSEDRGRGNEQFF.

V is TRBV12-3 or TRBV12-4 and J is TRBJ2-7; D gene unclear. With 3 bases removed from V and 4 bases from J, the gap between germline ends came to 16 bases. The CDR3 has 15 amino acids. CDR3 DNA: TGTGCCAGCAGTTTCTCTCTCCACCCAAGGTACGAGCAGTACTTC. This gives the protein CASSFSLHPRYEQYF.

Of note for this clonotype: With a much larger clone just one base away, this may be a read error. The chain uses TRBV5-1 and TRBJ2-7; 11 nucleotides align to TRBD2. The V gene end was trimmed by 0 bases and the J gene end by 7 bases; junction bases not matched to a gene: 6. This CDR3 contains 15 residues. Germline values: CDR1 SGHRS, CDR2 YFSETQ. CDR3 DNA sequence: TGCGCCAGCAGCTTGGGACTAGCGGGGCTCCTTGAGCAGTACTTC. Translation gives CASSLGLAGLLEQYF.

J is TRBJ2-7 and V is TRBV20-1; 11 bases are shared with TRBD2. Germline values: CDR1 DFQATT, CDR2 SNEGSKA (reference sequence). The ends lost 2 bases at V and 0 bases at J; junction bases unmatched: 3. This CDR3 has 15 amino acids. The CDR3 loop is CSARSTSGGSYEQYF. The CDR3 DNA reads TGCAGTGCTAGATCAACTAGCGGGGGCTCCTACGAGCAGTACTTC.

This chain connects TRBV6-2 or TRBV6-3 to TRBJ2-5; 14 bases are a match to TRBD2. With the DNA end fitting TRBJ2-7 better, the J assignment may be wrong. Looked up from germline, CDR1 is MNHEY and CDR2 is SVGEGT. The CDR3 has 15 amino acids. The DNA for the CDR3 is TGTGCCAGCAGACCCGGACTAGCGGGGGGATACGAGCAGTACTTC. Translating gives CASRPGLAGGYEQYF.

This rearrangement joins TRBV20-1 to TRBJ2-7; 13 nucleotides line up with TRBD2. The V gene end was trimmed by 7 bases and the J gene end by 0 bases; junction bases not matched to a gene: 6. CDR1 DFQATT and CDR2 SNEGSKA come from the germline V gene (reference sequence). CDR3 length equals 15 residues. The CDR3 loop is CSGTSGGKSSYEQYF. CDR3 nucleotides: TGCAGTGGGACTAGCGGGGGCAAGAGCTCCTACGAGCAGTACTTC.